This T cell receptor (beta chain) is from a study of T cell clonotyping in hematopoietic cell transplantation. Study-wide background: Pretransplant recipient samples were taken after cytoreduction.

TCRdb keeps only in-frame clones here, not all; method: immunoSEQ multiplex PCR. The data hold 15,000 to 20,000 clones, with approximately 77% observed a single time. Concerning this clone: As yet, its antigen is unknown.

Specified time point: recipient sample about 28 days before transplant, after cytoreduction. The germline CDR1 and CDR2 sequences are SGHNT and YENEEA. The V and J ends lost 8 bases and 1 base, in that order; junction bases with no gene match: 8. The CDR3 is 15 amino acids. Findings of the study overall: Few recipient clonotypes overlapped donors; over 95% were de novo at given depth. CD4 and CD8 repertoire contributions could not be separated without sorting. Recipient TCR diversity dropped after transplant; expanded clonotypes rose from day 30 to 180.

This sequence was found in a man aged 55-75 years with acute myeloid leukemia. Some clones in this sample may be carry-over from other donors' samples. The specimen was peripheral blood mononuclear cells, collected before stem cell transplant. The chain joins TRBV11-3 to TRBJ2-7; 10 bases map to TRBD2. The CDR3 DNA follows: TGTGCCAGCGTAAGTCCGACTAGCGGGTCCTACGAGCAGTACTTC. The encoded protein is CASVSPTSGSYEQYF.